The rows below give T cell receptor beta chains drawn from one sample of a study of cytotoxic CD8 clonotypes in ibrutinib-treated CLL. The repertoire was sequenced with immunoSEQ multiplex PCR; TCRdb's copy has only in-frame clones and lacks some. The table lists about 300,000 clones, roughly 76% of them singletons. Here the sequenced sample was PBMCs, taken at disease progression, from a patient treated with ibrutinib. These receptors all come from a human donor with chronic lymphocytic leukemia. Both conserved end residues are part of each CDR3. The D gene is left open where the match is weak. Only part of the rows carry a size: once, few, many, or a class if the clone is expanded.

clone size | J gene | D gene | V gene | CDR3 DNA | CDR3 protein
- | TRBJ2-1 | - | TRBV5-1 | TGCGCCAGCAGCATACAGCGCTCCTACAATGAGCAGTTCTTC | CASSIQRSYNEQFF
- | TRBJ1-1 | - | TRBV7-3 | TGTGCCAGCAGCTTAATCGGGGGAGGCACTGAAGCTTTCTTT | CASSLIGGGTEAFF
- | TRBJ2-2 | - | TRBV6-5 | TGTGCCAGCAGTTACTCAACCCCCAGGGGTGCCGGGGAGCTGTTTTTT | CASSYSTPRGAGELFF
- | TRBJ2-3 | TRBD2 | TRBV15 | TGTGCCACCAGCAGAGGGACTAGCGAAGATACGCAGTATTTT | CATSRGTSEDTQYF
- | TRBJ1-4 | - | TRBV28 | TGTGCCAGCAGTTTATTGGACACTCGGGTCGAAAAACTGTTTTTT | CASSLLDTRVEKLFF
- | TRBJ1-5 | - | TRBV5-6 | TGTGCCAGCAGCTTGGGGCATCGGACCGCAGGGCCCCAGCATTTT | CASSLGHRTAGPQHF
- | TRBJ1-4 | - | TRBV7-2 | TGTGCCAGCAGCTCCCAGGGATCTAATGAAAAACTGTTTTTT | CASSSQGSNEKLFF
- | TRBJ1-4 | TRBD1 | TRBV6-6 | TGTGCCAGCAGTTACGGTAGGGACAGCCTCGAAAAACTGTTTTTT | CASSYGRDSLEKLFF
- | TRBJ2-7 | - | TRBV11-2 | TGTGCCAGCAGCCAACCCTACGAGCAGTACTTC | CASSQPYEQYF
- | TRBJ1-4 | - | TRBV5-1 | TGCGCCAGCAGCTTGGGGCTCCGGGTCCCTCACCCAAATGAAAAACTGTTTTTT | CASSLGLRVPHPNEKLFF
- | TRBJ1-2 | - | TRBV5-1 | TGCGCCAGCAGCGCCGGGCCGACGGAAGGCTACACCTTC | CASSAGPTEGYTF
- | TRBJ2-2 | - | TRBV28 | TGTGCCAGCAGTGATACCGGGGTAGCAACTTTGGACGGGGAGCTGTTTTTT | CASSDTGVATLDGELFF
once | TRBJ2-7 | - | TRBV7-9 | TGTGCCAGCAGCCATCCCGCTCTTATGGACTCCGAGCAGTACTTC | CASSHPALMDSEQYF
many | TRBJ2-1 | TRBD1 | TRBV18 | TGTGCCAGCTCACCGCTTGGGACAGGGTACAATGAGCAGTTCTTC | CASSPLGTGYNEQFF
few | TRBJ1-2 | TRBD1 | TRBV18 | TGTGCCAGCTCCGACAGGGCCACTAACTATGGCTACACCTTC | CASSDRATNYGYTF
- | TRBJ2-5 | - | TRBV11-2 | TGTGCCACCGGGGGCGGACCCCAGTACTTC | CATGGGPQYF
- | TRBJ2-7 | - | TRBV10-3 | TGTGCCATCAGTGGCAGGGCTCTCGAGCAGTACTTC | CAISGRALEQYF
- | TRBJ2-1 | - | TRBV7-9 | TGTGCCAGCAGCCCCCGGGAGTGGACCAATGAGCAGTTCTTC | CASSPREWTNEQFF
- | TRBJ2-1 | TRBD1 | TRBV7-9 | TGTGCCAGCAGCCCCCAGACAGGGGGCATGGATGAGCAGTTCTTC | CASSPQTGGMDEQFF
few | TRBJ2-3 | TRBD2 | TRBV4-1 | TGCGCCAGCAGCACCGGACTAGTAGATACGCAGTATTTT | CASSTGLVDTQYF
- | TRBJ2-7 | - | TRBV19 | TGTGCCAGTAGCTCCGGTGCGGGGTACGAGCAGTACTTC | CASSSGAGYEQYF
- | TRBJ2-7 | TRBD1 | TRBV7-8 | TGTGCCAGCAGCAAGGACAGGGGGCTCTACGAGCAGTACTTC | CASSKDRGLYEQYF
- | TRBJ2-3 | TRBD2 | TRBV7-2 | TGTGCCAGCAGCTTAAGGGCTAGCGGGCTCACAGATACGCAGTATTTT | CASSLRASGLTDTQYF
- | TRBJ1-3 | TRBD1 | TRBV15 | TGTGCCACCAGCGCAGGGGGCACTGGAAACACCATATATTTT | CATSAGGTGNTIYF
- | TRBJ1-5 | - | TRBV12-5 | TGTGCTAGTGCCCGGGACGGCAATCAGCCCCAGCATTTT | CASARDGNQPQHF
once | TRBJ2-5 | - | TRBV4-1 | TGCGCCAGCAGCGGGCAGCGGACCCAGTACTTC | CASSGQRTQYF
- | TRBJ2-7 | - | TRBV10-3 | TGTGCCATCAGTGAAGTAAGTTCGGGCTACGAGCAGTACTTC | CAISEVSSGYEQYF
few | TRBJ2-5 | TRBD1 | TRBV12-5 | TGTGCTAGTGGTACGGGACAGGGGGCAGAGACCCAGTACTTC | CASGTGQGAETQYF
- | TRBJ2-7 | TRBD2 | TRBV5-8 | TGTGCCAGCAGCTTGACTAGCGGGAGAGGGGTCGGGTACTTC | CASSLTSGRGVGYF
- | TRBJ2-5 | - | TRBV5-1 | TGCGCCAGCAGCTACCCTTCTGTGGAAGAGACCCAGTACTTC | CASSYPSVEETQYF
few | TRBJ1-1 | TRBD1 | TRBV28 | TGTGCCAGCAGTGCCGCAGGGGGGACTTTCTTT | CASSAAGGTFF
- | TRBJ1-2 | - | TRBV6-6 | TGTGCCAGCAGTTACCAAACTAACTATGGCTACACCTTC | CASSYQTNYGYTF
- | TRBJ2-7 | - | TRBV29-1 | TGCAGCGTTAAGGAGGAAAGCTCCTACGAGCAGTACTTC | CSVKEESSYEQYF
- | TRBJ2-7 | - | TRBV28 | TGTGCCAGCAGTTCTCGTCCGACAGACCCCTACGAGCAGTACTTC | CASSSRPTDPYEQYF
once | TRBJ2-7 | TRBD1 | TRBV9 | TGTGCCAGCAGCAACCGACAGGGCTACGAGCAGTACTTC | CASSNRQGYEQYF
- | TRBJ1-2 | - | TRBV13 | TGTGCCAGCAGCCCAGAGGGGGGTGGCTACACCTTC | CASSPEGGGYTF
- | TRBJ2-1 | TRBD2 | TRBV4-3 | TGCGCCAGCAGCCAAACCCACCGTGTAGCGGGGGGCTACAATGAGCAGTTCTTC | CASSQTHRVAGGYNEQFF
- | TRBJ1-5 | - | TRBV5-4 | TGTGCCAGCAGCCCCGGGAAGACCGATCAGCCCCAGCATTTT | CASSPGKTDQPQHF
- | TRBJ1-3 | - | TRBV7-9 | TGTGCCAGCAGCTTTTCGGTTACGGGAAACACCATATATTTT | CASSFSVTGNTIYF
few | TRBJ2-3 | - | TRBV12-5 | TGTGCTAGTGGTTTGACAGGGACAGATACGCAGTATTTT | CASGLTGTDTQYF
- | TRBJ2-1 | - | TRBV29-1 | TGCAGCGGCCAAGACAGGAGCTCCTACAATGAGCAGTTCTTC | CSGQDRSSYNEQFF
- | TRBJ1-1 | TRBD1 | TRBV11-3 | TGTGCCAGCAGCTTGGATCCCGGGACAGGGGCTGAAGCTTTCTTT | CASSLDPGTGAEAFF
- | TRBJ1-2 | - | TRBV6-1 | TGTGCCAGCAGTGATCTGGGAAGAGGTAACTATGGCTACACCTTC | CASSDLGRGNYGYTF
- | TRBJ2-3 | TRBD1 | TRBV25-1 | TGTGCCAGCAGTGAGAGGTGGGGACAGAGATCAGATACGCAGTATTTT | CASSERWGQRSDTQYF
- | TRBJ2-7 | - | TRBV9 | TGTGCCAGCAGCCCCTCTACCGCCAGGATCGAGCAGTACTTC | CASSPSTARIEQYF
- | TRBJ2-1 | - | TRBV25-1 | TGTGCCAGCAGCCCCCCGAGGGTGGGGTACAATGAGCAGTTCTTC | CASSPPRVGYNEQFF
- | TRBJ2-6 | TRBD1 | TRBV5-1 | TGCGCCAGCAGCTTGGCCCTGGACAGGGAAAAAACCAACGTCCTGACTTTC | CASSLALDREKTNVLTF
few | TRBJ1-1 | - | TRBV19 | TGTGCCAGTAGTATAGTCGGGACGATGAACACTGAAGCTTTCTTT | CASSIVGTMNTEAFF
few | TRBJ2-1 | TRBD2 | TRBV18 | TGTGCCAGCTCACCATTCTGGACTACGCGGGAGGCCTACAATGAGCAGTTCTTC | CASSPFWTTREAYNEQFF
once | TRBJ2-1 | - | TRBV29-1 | TGCAGCGTTGAAATTGTCCCATCTAGGTATGAGCAGTTCTTC | CSVEIVPSRYEQFF
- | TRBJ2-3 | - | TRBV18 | TGTGCCAGCTCACCAATATATTTCGGCACAGATACGCAGTATTTT | CASSPIYFGTDTQYF
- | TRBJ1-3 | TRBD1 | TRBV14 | TGTGCCAGCAGACCCGACAGGGGGCCTGGAAACACCATATATTTT | CASRPDRGPGNTIYF
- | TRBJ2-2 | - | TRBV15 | TGTGCCACCAGCTTAAAGGCGTACACCGGGGAGCTGTTTTTT | CATSLKAYTGELFF
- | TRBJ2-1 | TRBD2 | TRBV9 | TGTGCCAGCAGCTCGCGCCCGATAGCGGGCACCTCCTACAATGAGCAGTTCTTC | CASSSRPIAGTSYNEQFF
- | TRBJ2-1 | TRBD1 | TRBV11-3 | TGTGCCAGCAGTCGCCGGGACAGGGGGTTCAATGAGCAGTTCTTC | CASSRRDRGFNEQFF
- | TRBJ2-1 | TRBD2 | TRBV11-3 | TGTGCCAGCAGCTTAGTAGCTGGGGTCGAAGGACTAGTTGAGCAGTTCTTC | CASSLVAGVEGLVEQFF
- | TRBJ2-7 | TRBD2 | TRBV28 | TGTGCCAGCAGTCTAACGACTAGCGGCCCCTACGAGCAGTACTTC | CASSLTTSGPYEQYF
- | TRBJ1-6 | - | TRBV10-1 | TGCGCCAGGTCGATCGGACTTATCGGCTCCTATAATTCACCCCTCCACTTT | CARSIGLIGSYNSPLHF